Presented here are 32 T cell receptor beta chains from one specimen sequenced in a study of blood T cell repertoires in COVID-19. The data were produced by immunoSEQ multiplex PCR, yet TCRdb's version contains in-frame clones alone and is incomplete. The sample has 95,000 to 110,000 clones, approximately 80% seen once. The sequenced material came from peripheral blood. The receptors originated from a human donor in a cohort sampled during active COVID-19.

This clone appeared a few times. The rearrangement joins TRBV7-3 to TRBJ1-1; D is undetermined. Germline assignment: CDR1 SGHTA and CDR2 FQGTGA. The V end lost 4 bases, the J end lost 0 bases, and 12 bases lay between the germline ends. The CDR3 length is 15 residues. CDR3 nucleotides: TGTGCCAGCAGCTACGACGGGAGCTTGAACACTGAAGCTTTCTTT. It yields the protein CASSYDGSLNTEAFF.

The V and J genes are TRBV7-8 and TRBJ1-5, with a weak D call TRBD1 (5 bases). The CDR3 runs 17 residues. CDR1 and CDR2 from the germline V gene are SGHVS and FQNEAQ. Deletions cut 4 bases from V and 1 base from J, with 17 bases between. CDR3 DNA: TGTGCCAGCAGCTCCGGGTGGTCGGACATAAGCAATCAGCCCCAGCATTTT. It specifies CASSSGWSDISNQPQHF.

This chain links TRBV4-3 with TRBJ2-7; 7 bases map to TRBD2. V trimming: 1 base; J trimming: 1 base; junction bases outside the gene matches: 4. The germline gives CDR1 LGHNA, CDR2 YSLEER. The CDR3 spans 15 residues. Written as DNA, the CDR3 is TGCGCCAGCAGCCAAGCCTGGGGGGGGTCCTACGAGCAGTACTTC. Encoded protein: CASSQAWGGSYEQYF.

The rearrangement links TRBV15 to TRBJ1-6; D gene unclear. There are 15 residues in the CDR3. Trimming took 4 bases from V and 4 from J, leaving 11 bases between them. The germline CDR1 and CDR2 sequences are LNHNV and YYDKDF (reference sequence). CDR3 sequence: CATSIPTPYNSPLHF. CDR3 sequence (DNA): TGTGCCACCAGCATTCCGACACCTTATAATTCACCCCTCCACTTT.

The chain combines TRBV15 with TRBJ2-4, with a possible D match to TRBD1 (8 bases). Germline loops: CDR1 LNHNV, CDR2 YYDKDF (reference sequence). The CDR3 is 17 residues long. V lost 2 bases and J 0 bases, leaving 14 bases between the germline ends. The DNA of the CDR3 is TGTGCCACCAGCAGAACACAGGGGGGGATAGCCAAAAACATTCAGTACTTC. Translating it yields CATSRTQGGIAKNIQYF.

The rearrangement links TRBV7-9 to TRBJ2-7, with 8 bases that match TRBD2. The germline V gene encodes CDR1 SEHNR and CDR2 FQNEAQ (reference sequence). J was trimmed by 1 base and V by 4 bases; bases with no gene match: 9. The CDR3 contains 16 residues. CDR3 loop: CASSWKGLGVSYEQYF. CDR3 DNA: TGTGCCAGCAGCTGGAAGGGACTAGGGGTTTCCTACGAGCAGTACTTC.

This chain uses TRBV2 with TRBJ1-1; D gene uncertain. CDR1 is SNHLY and CDR2 is FYNNEI in the germline V gene. The CDR3 is 14 amino acids. V lost 0 bases and J 3 bases, leaving 8 bases between the germline ends. The CDR3 is CASSEATRYTEAFF. In nucleotides, the CDR3 is TGTGCCAGCAGTGAAGCGACCAGGTACACTGAAGCTTTCTTT.

The chain combines TRBV7-8 with TRBJ2-1; D may be TRBD1 (6 bases). Trimming removed 0 bases at V and 9 bases at J, with 12 bases between. This CDR3 spans 14 amino acids. Germline V gene lookup returns CDR1 SGHVS and CDR2 FQNEAQ. CDR3 in DNA: TGTGCCAGCAGCTTAGCGGGGGCAGACGGTGAGCAGTTCTTC. Translated, it gives CASSLAGADGEQFF.

The V gene is TRBV5-1, the J gene TRBJ2-2; TRBD1 matches 9 bases. This CDR3 spans 16 amino acids. Germline-derived CDR1 and CDR2 are SGHRS and YFSETQ. The V gene end was trimmed by 4 bases and the J gene end by 4 bases; junction bases not matched to a gene: 8. The CDR3 loop is CASSRGQGLFTGELFF. The CDR3 bases are TGCGCCAGCAGCCGTGGACAGGGGCTGTTCACCGGGGAGCTGTTTTTT.

The chain combines TRBV5-1 with TRBJ2-1, with a possible D match to TRBD1 (5 bases). The V end lost 3 bases, the J end lost 4 bases, and 8 bases lay between the germline ends. The CDR3 runs to 13 residues. Germline CDR1 SGHRS, CDR2 YFSETQ. The CDR3 loop reads CASSYSGYNEQFF. The CDR3 nucleotides are TGCGCCAGCAGCTACTCAGGGTACAATGAGCAGTTCTTC.

This clone came up once. V usage is TRBV10-3 and J usage is TRBJ2-3, with 13 bases that match TRBD2. The germline gives CDR1 ENHRY, CDR2 SYGVKD. This CDR3 has 16 amino acids. V shed 6 bases and J 2 bases; nucleotides not matched to a gene: 5. The CDR3 DNA sequence: TGTGCCATCAGCCCAACTAGCGGGGGGGCCACAGATACGCAGTATTTT. This sequence encodes CAISPTSGGATDTQYF.

The chain combines TRBV30 with TRBJ1-2; a weak D match, TRBD1 (6 bases). CDR3 length equals 13 residues. Trimming took off 3 bases at V and 7 bases at J, with 15 bases between the two ends. CDR1 and CDR2 from the germline V gene are GTSNPN and SVGIG (reference sequence). CDR3 nucleotide sequence: TGTGCCTGGAGGCCGGGGGGCAAGGGTGGCTACACCTTC. Protein sequence: CAWRPGGKGGYTF.

The CDR3 DNA is TGTGCCAGCAGCCGCAGGGGTTTAATGAACACTGAAGCTTTCTTT. Protein product: CASSRRGLMNTEAFF. This chain joins TRBV14 and TRBJ1-1; the D gene is possibly TRBD1 (6 bases). The germline V and J ends were trimmed by 4 bases and 0 bases, with 12 bases remaining between them. The CDR3 consists of 15 residues. Germline assignment: CDR1 SGHDN and CDR2 FVKESK.

This chain links TRBV18 with TRBJ1-6; D unresolved. CDR1 is KGHSH, CDR2 LQKENI, per germline. V was cut by 4 bases and J by 4 bases, with 8 bases left in between. This CDR3 has 14 amino acids. The CDR3 nucleotides read TGTGCCAGCTCACTGCAGGAATATAATTCACCCCTCCACTTT. Translation gives CASSLQEYNSPLHF.

The rearrangement joins TRBV12-3 or TRBV12-4 to TRBJ2-2; a weak D match, TRBD1 (5 bases). The length of the CDR3 is 12 residues. V was trimmed by 4 bases and J by 5 bases, leaving 5 bases between them. The CDR3: CASSYRTGELFF. The CDR3 coding sequence is TGTGCCAGCAGTTACAGGACCGGGGAGCTGTTTTTT.

This clone showed up just once. The chain uses TRBV11-2 and TRBJ2-5, with 10 bases identical to TRBD2. This CDR3 is built from 17 residues. Germline loops: CDR1 SGHAT, CDR2 FQNNGV. Losses at the gene ends were 5 bases for V and 5 bases for J; bases not matched to a gene: 14. CDR3 residues: CASSPPRASGGGETQYF. The CDR3 DNA follows: TGTGCCAGCAGCCCGCCGCGGGCTAGCGGGGGAGGGGAGACCCAGTACTTC.

In its sample, this clone was seen once. The chain couples TRBV3-1 (or the pseudogene TRBV3-2) to TRBJ1-5; D remains ambiguous. There are 13 residues in the CDR3. Germline assignment: CDR1 LGHDT and CDR2 YNNKEL (reference sequence). The ends were cut back, 3 bases at V and 0 bases at J, with 3 bases in the middle. CDR3 residues: CASSQASNQPQHF. The DNA for the CDR3 is TGTGCCAGCAGCCAGGCTAGCAATCAGCCCCAGCATTTT.

The gene calls are TRBV12-3 or TRBV12-4 and TRBJ1-2, with D hard to call. This CDR3 region has 12 residues. Trimming shortened V by 6 bases and J by 6 bases, and 11 bases separated the two germline ends. The CDR3 bases are TGTGCCAGCAGCCGACAAGGAAATGGCTACACCTTC. Encoded protein: CASSRQGNGYTF.

CDR3 nucleotides: TGTGCCAGCAGTTACCATGGGACAGGGGGAATCGCGGGGGCCTACAATGAGCAGTTCTTC. It is translated as CASSYHGTGGIAGAYNEQFF. J is TRBJ2-1 and V is TRBV6-2 or TRBV6-3, with 11 bases identical to TRBD1. Germline V CDR1 and CDR2: MNHEY, SVGEGT. V was pared by 2 bases and J by 2 bases, with 14 bases of the junction left unmatched. The CDR3 has 20 residues.

This chain links TRBV9 with TRBJ2-3; D unresolved. The V gene lost 4 bases and the J gene lost 2 bases, with 14 bases spanning the gap. The CDR3 is 15 residues long. Germline values: CDR1 SGDLS, CDR2 YYNGEE. In DNA, the CDR3 is TGTGCCAGCAGCCTTAACAACGTCGACACAGATACGCAGTATTTT. Its protein is CASSLNNVDTDTQYF.

The chain carries TRBV11-1 and TRBJ1-2; unclear D gene. This CDR3 region has 13 residues. Trimming took 6 bases from V and 2 from J, leaving 10 bases between them. Germline CDR1 and CDR2: SGHAT and FQDESV (reference sequence). CDR3 sequence: CASSPDKNYGYTF. Here the CDR3 DNA reads TGTGCCAGCAGTCCCGACAAGAACTATGGCTACACCTTC.

The V and J genes are TRBV3-1 (or the pseudogene TRBV3-2) and TRBJ2-1; 8 nucleotides match TRBD2. V gave up 1 base and J gave up 4 bases; unmatched junction bases: 3. The CDR3 sequence is 15 residues long. Germline V gene lookup returns CDR1 LGHDT and CDR2 YNNKEL (reference sequence). As DNA, the CDR3 is TGTGCCAGCAGCCAAGGAAGCGGGGGATACAATGAGCAGTTCTTC. Its protein product is CASSQGSGGYNEQFF.

The genes are TRBV7-8 and TRBJ2-1; D not resolved. The germline V and J ends were trimmed by 4 bases and 9 bases, with 16 bases remaining between them. CDR1 is SGHVS and CDR2 is FQNEAQ in the germline V gene. The CDR3 extends over 14 amino acids. The CDR3 spells CASSSPPTVGEQFF. CDR3 DNA sequence: TGTGCCAGCAGCTCCCCCCCTACAGTTGGTGAGCAGTTCTTC.

V and J are TRBV9 and TRBJ2-5; 8 bases are a match to TRBD2. This CDR3 has 17 amino acids. CDR1 SGDLS and CDR2 YYNGEE come from the germline V gene. After removal of 2 bases from V and 8 bases from J, the junction contained 17 bases not matched to a gene. The CDR3 spells CASSVLESSGGRGTQYF. The CDR3 nucleotides are TGTGCCAGCAGCGTGCTCGAGTCGAGCGGGGGCCGAGGTACCCAGTACTTC. Drawing the rest from reference TRBV9 and TRBJ2-5, the complete variable domain is DSGVTQTPKHLITATGQRVTLRCSPRSGDLSVYWYQQSLDQGLQFLIQYYNGEERAKGNILERFSAQQFPDLHSELNLSSLELGDSALYFCASSVLESSGGRGTQYFGPGTRLLVL.

J is TRBJ1-2 and V is TRBV19; 9 bases fit TRBD1. J lost 8 bases, V lost 3 bases, and 10 bases had no gene match. Per germline, CDR1 LNHDA and CDR2 SQIVND (reference sequence). The CDR3 totals 15 residues. DNA for the CDR3: TGTGCCAGTAGTATCCCACTACAGGGGGCCTTAGGCTACACCTTC. It encodes CASSIPLQGALGYTF.

The chain couples TRBV28 to TRBJ1-1; D not resolved. This CDR3 has 12 residues. Germline-derived CDR1 and CDR2 are MDHEN and SYDVKM. Trimming pared 5 bases from V and 3 bases from J, leaving 7 bases between. CDR3 amino acids: CASSLSYTEAFF. The CDR3 bases are TGTGCCAGCAGTCTCAGTTACACTGAAGCTTTCTTT. The full variable domain, completed using reference TRBV28 and TRBJ1-1, is DVKVTQSSRYLVKRTGEKVFLECVQDMDHENMFWYRQDPGLGLRLIYFSYDVKMKEKGDIPEGYSVSREKKERFSLILESASTNQTSMYLCASSLSYTEAFFGQGTRLTVV.

The chain carries TRBV19 and TRBJ1-1; 9 bases line up with TRBD1. V was clipped by 5 bases and J by 5 bases; unmatched bases: 6. Germline CDR1 and CDR2: LNHDA and SQIVND (reference sequence). The CDR3 is 14 residues long. The CDR3 bases are TGTGCCAGTAGTCCACAGGGGGCTTGGACTGAAGCTTTCTTT. As protein: CASSPQGAWTEAFF.

J is TRBJ1-3 and V is TRBV19; TRBD1 matches at 10 bases. J gave up 4 bases and V 10 bases, and 7 bases lay outside the gene matches. Germline V gene lookup returns CDR1 LNHDA and CDR2 SQIVND (reference sequence). CDR3 length: 14 amino acids. The CDR3 coding sequence is TGTGCCACAAACGACAGGGGGCCCGGAAACACCATATATTTT. This gives the protein CATNDRGPGNTIYF.

This clone was seen a single time. The chain carries TRBV4-1 and TRBJ1-3; TRBD1 is a possible D gene (5 bases). Germline CDR1 is MGHRA and CDR2 is YSYEKL. Trimming removed 1 base from V and 0 bases from J, with 16 bases in between. The CDR3 is 18 residues long. The CDR3 region is CASSQGGGMRSSGNTIYF. Written as DNA, the CDR3 is TGCGCCAGCAGCCAAGGGGGGGGTATGCGAAGCTCTGGAAACACCATATATTTT.

The V and J genes are TRBV5-1 and TRBJ1-5, with D unclear. This CDR3 has 14 amino acids. V was shortened by 4 bases and J by 3 bases, with 11 bases between the two germline ends. Germline-derived CDR1 and CDR2 are SGHRS and YFSETQ. CDR3 nucleotides: TGCGCCAGCAGCAATGGAGGGCCCAATCAGCCCCAGCATTTT. Translation gives CASSNGGPNQPQHF.

V gene TRBV29-1 combines with J gene TRBJ2-2, with 7 bases fitting TRBD1. The V gene's germline CDR1 is SQVTM and CDR2 ANQGSEA. CDR3 length equals 12 residues. J lost 5 bases, V lost 4 bases, and 1 base had no gene match. The CDR3 loop reads CSVGRGTGELFF. Here the CDR3 DNA reads TGCAGCGTTGGCAGGGGGACCGGGGAGCTGTTTTTT.

V is TRBV4-1 and J is TRBJ2-3; 10 nucleotides line up with TRBD2. Germline CDR1 reads MGHRA; CDR2 reads YSYEKL. The CDR3 has 17 residues. Unmatched junction bases numbered 10, after V lost 2 bases and J lost 5 bases. The DNA of the CDR3 is TGCGCCAGCAGCCAAAGTGGAAGCGGGGGGGCGGGAGATACGCAGTATTTT. Translating gives CASSQSGSGGAGDTQYF.